This is a list of T cell receptor beta chains from one sample in a study of control samples from healthy donors and cancer patients. Sequenced by immunoSEQ multiplex PCR; TCRdb stores in-frame clones only, minus some. The table shows about 3,000 clones, with approximately 94% occurring only once. The sequencing sample was made of PBMCs. The origin of the receptors is a man aged 70-80 years with lung cancer. Each CDR3 is given with its conserved first and last residue.

v_gene	j_gene	CDR3aa
TRBV18	TRBJ2-7	CASSPGLAGGQSSYEQYF
TRBV6-5	TRBJ1-5	CASRGRSYSNQPQHF
TRBV7-9	TRBJ2-7	CASSSRGPYEQYF
TRBV3-1/TRBV3-2	TRBJ2-2	CASSQDRGRYTGELFF
TRBV18	TRBJ2-7	CASSNLAGGTYEQYF
TRBV7-9	TRBJ2-2	CASSLVGSTGELFF
TRBV15	TRBJ1-1	CATSRTGGETGRGEAFF
TRBV30	TRBJ1-3	CAWGGGAGNTIYF
TRBV11-2	TRBJ2-1	CASSLVSWNEQFF
TRBV5-1	TRBJ2-2	CASSLGDRDTGELFF
TRBV6-2/TRBV6-3	TRBJ1-1	CASSYPFRQRNTEAFF
TRBV6-2/TRBV6-3	TRBJ1-1	CASSYSNRPVNTEAFF
TRBV6-5	TRBJ2-7	CASSKFGQGAGGQYF
TRBV11-2	TRBJ2-7	CASSLDLGPFTF
TRBV7-9	TRBJ2-3	CASSLGLGGSSTDTQYF
TRBV6-4	TRBJ1-1	CASSDRENTEAFF
TRBV3-1/TRBV3-2	TRBJ2-2	CASSQDGQGVYGELFF
TRBV28	TRBJ1-2	CASRAPSGNGYTF
TRBV3-1/TRBV3-2	TRBJ2-3	CASSRATGMSDTQYF
TRBV6-6	TRBJ1-5	CASIPQGGSQPQHF
TRBV6-5	TRBJ1-3	CASSLSDGSGNTIYF
TRBV4-1	TRBJ1-4	CASSQGTYEKLFF
TRBV6-6	TRBJ1-5	CASRGLVNSNQPQHF
TRBV24-1	TRBJ1-2	CATSRAGFGGYTF
TRBV24-1	TRBJ1-2	CATSDGGGEALYGYTF
TRBV25-1	TRBJ1-3	CASSEERSGNTIYF
TRBV2	TRBJ2-3	CASRTGSADTQYF
TRBV11-2	TRBJ1-2	CASSFGNNYGYTF
TRBV30	TRBJ1-2	CAQASGGLNYGYTF
TRBV5-1	TRBJ2-7	CASSLPNSYEQYF
TRBV5-1	TRBJ2-5	CASSLFGTQYF
TRBV4-3	TRBJ2-3	CASSQDSADTQYF
TRBV6-5	TRBJ2-3	CASSYETGDTQYF
TRBV24-1	TRBJ2-3	CATGSSGGGTDTQYF
TRBV19	TRBJ2-2	CASNWAGELFF
TRBV7-8	TRBJ2-5	CATFRDGKETQYF
TRBV10-3	TRBJ1-1	CAISESAGFTEAFF
TRBV9	TRBJ1-1	CASSVAQKNTEAFF
TRBV28	TRBJ1-1	CASSLPRQEAFF
TRBV24-1	TRBJ2-1	CATRQGNEQFF
TRBV15	TRBJ2-7	CATSSSTGDYEQYF
TRBV27	TRBJ2-5	CASSWGPWETQYF
TRBV9	TRBJ1-2	CASSVGREKGYGYTF
TRBV7-3	TRBJ1-4	CASSLSATNEKLFF
TRBV3-1/TRBV3-2	TRBJ1-6	CASSPQGPYNSPLHF
TRBV2	TRBJ1-1	CASRVILNTEAFF
TRBV18	TRBJ2-7	CASSPKGQGEQYF
TRBV9	TRBJ1-2	CASSKPMGLNYGYTF
TRBV30	TRBJ2-7	CAWSVRGGEQYF
TRBV3-1/TRBV3-2	TRBJ1-3	CASSSPGISGNTIYF
TRBV24-1	TRBJ1-1	CATSDQGAPNTEAFF
TRBV19	TRBJ2-4	CASSTPLTLAKNIQYF
TRBV3-1/TRBV3-2	TRBJ2-1	CASSPGLAAYNEQFF
TRBV21-1	TRBJ1-1	CASTTGGTGGLAGTEAFF
TRBV6-5	TRBJ1-5	CASRFNQPQHF
TRBV10-3	TRBJ2-4	CAISGGDRGKNIQYF
TRBV2	TRBJ2-7	CASSSNGEQYF
TRBV18	TRBJ2-1	CASSVGQYNEQFF